This T cell receptor beta chain was observed in a study of T-cell reconstitution after alpha-beta-depleted transplantation in children. Findings and limits, study-wide: Expanded clones from the graft, numbering several hundred, reportedly supplied alpha-beta T cells about two months after transplant. Counts and diversity of T cells one year after transplant came mostly from newly produced T cells. Surviving recipient T cells and thymic progenitors produced the high day-60 TCRbeta diversity seen in some patients.

A note on this clonotype: Its antigen remains unidentified.

This sample's TCRbeta library carried unique molecular identifier barcodes. TCRdb processed the PCR reads anew with MiXCR; each CDR3 protein has one entry. This sample has some 80,000 distinct CDR3 sequences, with 15% to 20% found just once. CDR3 length: 18 amino acids. The germline V gene has CDR1 MNHEY and CDR2 SMNVEV (reference sequence). The ends lost 5 bases at V and 0 bases at J; junction bases unmatched: 13. The J gene is TRBJ2-7, the V gene TRBV27; TRBD2 agrees at 10 bases. The material was PBMCs, mostly from graft donor cells, obtained 360 days after TCRalphabeta/CD19-depleted stem cell transplant. The receptor was derived from a male patient under 10 years old who had a stem cell transplant for acute lymphoblastic leukemia, so the T cells may come from the graft donor. CDR3 in DNA: TGTGCCAGCAGTCCCCAGCGGGGACTAGCGACGGGCTCCTACGAGCAGTACTTC. This translates into CASSPQRGLATGSYEQYF.